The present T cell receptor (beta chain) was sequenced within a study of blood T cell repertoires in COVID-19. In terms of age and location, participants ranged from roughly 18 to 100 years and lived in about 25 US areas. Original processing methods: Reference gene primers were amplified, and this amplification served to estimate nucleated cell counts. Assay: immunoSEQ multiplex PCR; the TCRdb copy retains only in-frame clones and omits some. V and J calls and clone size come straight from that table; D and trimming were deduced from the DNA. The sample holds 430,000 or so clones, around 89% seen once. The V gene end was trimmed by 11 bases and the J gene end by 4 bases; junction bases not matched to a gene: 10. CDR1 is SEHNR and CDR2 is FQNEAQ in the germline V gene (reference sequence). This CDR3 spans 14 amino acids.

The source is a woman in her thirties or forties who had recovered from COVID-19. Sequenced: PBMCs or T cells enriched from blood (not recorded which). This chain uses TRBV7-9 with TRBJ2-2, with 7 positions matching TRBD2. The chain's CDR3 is CALRGEVGTGELFF. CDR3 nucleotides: TGTGCCCTTCGGGGGGAGGTCGGCACCGGGGAGCTGTTTTTT.